This T cell receptor beta chain emerged from a study of cytomegalovirus exposure and HLA in healthy donors. Study-wide points: HLA restriction was apparent for most CMV-associated TCR beta chains in a later analysis.

With 7 bases removed from V and 7 bases from J, the gap between germline ends came to 20 bases. Germline V CDR1 and CDR2: SGHRS, YFSETQ. The CDR3 sequence is 14 residues long. The PCR made use of 60 Vbeta and 13 Jbeta primers. Clones were sequenced by immunoSEQ multiplex PCR, and TCRdb holds only the in-frame ones, with some missing. Its table records about 79,000 clones. A note on this clone: What it binds is unknown.

This sequence joins TRBV5-1 and TRBJ2-5; D possibly corresponds to TRBD2 (5 bases). The receptor's source is a young man in good health and CMV-seronegative. The sample consisted of PBMCs. Here the CDR3 DNA reads TGCGCCAGCTCCTCGGAGGCTATTTTGGGGACCCAGTACTTC. Translating it yields CASSSEAILGTQYF.